These T cell receptor beta chains were read from a single sample in a study of cytomegalovirus exposure and HLA in healthy donors. TCRdb's copy holds only in-frame clones and misses some; the assay was immunoSEQ multiplex PCR. The data hold 160,000 or so clones, with more than 65% observed a single time. Material: PBMCs. These receptors were collected from a man between 25 and 39 years old in good health and CMV-seronegative. Both conserved end residues are part of each CDR3. D genes are given only for firm matches. The size of a clone is reported for some rows only, either as once, few or many, or as a class for expanded clones.

>once|TRBD1|TRBV5-4|TRBJ1-2
CASSLKTGGYGYTF
TGTGCCAGCAGTCTTAAGACAGGGGGCTATGGCTACACCTTC
>.|.|TRBV28|TRBJ1-1
CASSLQMNTEAFF
TGTGCCAGCAGTTTACAGATGAACACTGAAGCTTTCTTT
>.|.|TRBV6-5|TRBJ2-1
CASRPPSSSYNEQFF
TGTGCCAGCAGGCCTCCTTCTAGCTCCTACAATGAGCAGTTCTTC
>.|TRBD1|TRBV6-5|TRBJ1-2
CASKRSRTGIDGYTF
TGTGCCAGCAAACGATCACGGACAGGGATAGACGGCTACACCTTC
>.|TRBD1|TRBV28|TRBJ2-7
CASREGQRYEQYF
TGTGCCAGCAGAGAGGGACAGAGGTACGAGCAGTACTTC
>.|TRBD1|TRBV6-5|TRBJ1-1
CASRPTGGIAEAFF
TGTGCCAGCAGACCCACAGGGGGGATCGCTGAAGCTTTCTTT
>.|.|TRBV5-1|TRBJ2-7
CASSLVGSGSYEQYF
TGCGCCAGCAGCTTGGTGGGGTCAGGGTCTTACGAGCAGTACTTC
>.|.|TRBV4-3|TRBJ2-4
CASSQDAQNLAGAKDIQYF
TGCGCCAGCAGCCAAGACGCTCAGAACCTAGCAGGAGCCAAAGACATTCAGTACTTC
>.|TRBD1|TRBV6-6|TRBJ2-7
CASRPGQGANEQYF
TGTGCCAGCAGACCGGGACAGGGGGCTAACGAGCAGTACTTC
>.|.|TRBV5-6|TRBJ2-2
CASSNQGGAGELFF
TGTGCCAGCAGCAACCAGGGGGGAGCCGGGGAGCTGTTTTTT
>.|.|TRBV28|TRBJ2-5
CASSLPQGSQYF
TGTGCCAGCAGTTTACCCCAGGGGTCCCAGTACTTC
>.|.|TRBV30|TRBJ2-7
CAWRRSSLNYEQYF
TGTGCCTGGAGGAGGTCATCACTCAACTACGAGCAGTACTTC
>.|.|TRBV14|TRBJ2-7
CASSQELSGFSYEQYF
TGTGCCAGCAGCCAAGAGTTGAGCGGCTTCTCCTACGAGCAGTACTTC
>.|.|TRBV5-1|TRBJ2-1
CASSLDSSYNEQFF
TGCGCCAGCAGCTTAGATAGCTCCTACAATGAGCAGTTCTTC
>.|.|TRBV28|TRBJ1-5
CASRITGNQPQHF
TGTGCCAGCAGGATTACGGGCAATCAGCCCCAGCATTTT
>.|.|TRBV5-4|TRBJ2-5
CASTPRRTGAIETQYF
TGTGCCAGCACCCCACGAAGAACGGGAGCGATAGAGACCCAGTACTTC
>.|.|TRBV30|TRBJ2-7
CAWSGGGASSYEQYF
TGTGCCTGGAGTGGGGGCGGGGCCAGCTCCTACGAGCAGTACTTC